One and the same sample provided the 23 T cell receptor beta chains below, sequenced in a study of cytomegalovirus exposure and HLA in healthy donors. The PCR ran on 60 Vbeta and 13 Jbeta primers. Only in-frame clones appear in the TCRdb table, and some are missing; sequencing was by immunoSEQ multiplex PCR. Found here are approximately 130,000 clones, roughly 82% of them singletons; the top ten hold around 5.8%. Sequencing used PBMCs. Source of these receptors: a man younger than 30 in good health and CMV-seropositive.

This clone was seen only once. The J gene is TRBJ2-1, the V gene TRBV12-5, with 9 bases aligning to TRBD1. The CDR3 is made up of 15 amino acids. Per the germline V gene, CDR1 is LGHNT and CDR2 is FRNRAP. V lost 1 base to trimming and J lost 6 bases; unmatched junction nucleotides: 4. CDR3 sequence (DNA): TGTGCTAGTGGTTTGGCGACAGGGGGACTCAATGAGCAGTTCTTC. Residues: CASGLATGGLNEQFF.

This clone was counted between two and nine times. The chain links TRBV6-1 to TRBJ1-1; TRBD1 matches at 10 bases. Germline assignment: CDR1 MNHNS and CDR2 SASEGT. The junction had 5 bases not matched to a gene; V was cut back by 6 bases and J by 7 bases. CDR3 length: 13 amino acids. The CDR3 DNA follows: TGTGCCAGCAGGGGACAGGGGATCGATGAAGCTTTCTTT. Its protein product is CASRGQGIDEAFF.

CDR3 bases: TGTGCCAGCAGTTACTTGCCTAGTGACTACGAGCAGTACTTC. Translation: CASSYLPSDYEQYF. V gene TRBV6-6 combines with J gene TRBJ2-7; D remains ambiguous. The V end was cut by 1 base, the J end by 3 bases, with 10 bases between. From germline, CDR1 is MNHNY and CDR2 SVGAGI (reference sequence). CDR3 length: 14 amino acids.

This chain links TRBV4-1 with TRBJ1-2; D may be TRBD1 (6 bases). The CDR3 spans 15 residues. Trimming removed 2 bases from V and 6 bases from J, with 16 bases in between. Germline V gene data show CDR1 as MGHRA and CDR2 as YSYEKL. CDR3 nucleotides: TGCGCCAGCAGCCAACATACAGGGAATTATGATGGCTACACCTTC. Translation gives CASSQHTGNYDGYTF.

The V call is TRBV9, the J call TRBJ1-2, with D possibly being TRBD1 (6 bases). The germline V gene has CDR1 SGDLS and CDR2 YYNGEE. Trimming pared 6 bases from V and 7 bases from J, leaving 22 bases between. This CDR3 is 15 amino acids long. CDR3 sequence (DNA): TGTGCCAGCACCAACGGGGGGGCGCGTTACTGTGGCTACACCTTC. It encodes CASTNGGARYCGYTF.

The genes are TRBV15 and TRBJ2-3; TRBD2 agrees at 8 bases. The CDR3 spans 14 residues. CDR1 and CDR2 (germline): LNHNV, YYDKDF (reference sequence). With V trimmed by 6 bases and J by 0 bases, 2 bases remained unmatched. The CDR3 DNA follows: TGTGCCACCAGGCAGCGGGGGAGCACAGATACGCAGTATTTT. Protein: CATRQRGSTDTQYF. Full variable domain (missing parts from reference TRBV15 and TRBJ2-3): DAMVIQNPRYQVTQFGKPVTLSCSQTLNHNVMYWYQQKSSQAPKLLFHYYDKDFNNEADTPDNFQSRRPNTSFCFLDIRSPGLGDTAMYLCATRQRGSTDTQYFGPGTRLTVL.

The rearrangement links TRBV6-6 to TRBJ1-1; D is unclear. The germline CDR1 and CDR2 sequences are MNHNY and SVGAGI (reference sequence). V lost 2 bases and J lost 4, with 5 bases in between. The CDR3 extends over 12 amino acids. CDR3 DNA: TGTGCCAGCAGTTACGAGCGCACTGAAGCTTTCTTT. This encodes CASSYERTEAFF.

The J gene is TRBJ1-5, the V gene TRBV6-5; 7 positions match TRBD1. The junction had 5 bases not matched to a gene; V was cut back by 2 bases and J by 7 bases. This CDR3 region has 14 residues. Germline CDR1 is MNHEY and CDR2 is SVGAGI. This CDR3 reads CASSYDRDSQPQHF. In DNA, the CDR3 is TGTGCCAGCAGTTACGACAGGGATTCGCAGCCCCAGCATTTT.

CDR3: CASSSKTGSYEQYF. CDR3 in DNA: TGTGCCAGCAGCTCCAAGACAGGGTCCTACGAGCAGTACTTC. The chain joins TRBV5-4 to TRBJ2-7; 7 bases match TRBD1. This CDR3 is built from 14 residues. The V gene end was trimmed by 3 bases and the J gene end by 1 base; junction bases not matched to a gene: 4. Germline CDR1 is SGHNT and CDR2 is YYREEE (reference sequence).

The CDR3 region has the DNA TGTGCCAGCAGTGACTCGAGTAGCGGGATCACAGATACGCAGTATTTT. It specifies CASSDSSSGITDTQYF. The chain uses TRBV6-4 and TRBJ2-3; 8 bases match TRBD2. V lost 0 bases to trimming and J lost 2 bases; unmatched junction nucleotides: 4. CDR3 length: 16 amino acids. Looked up from germline, CDR1 is MRHNA and CDR2 is SNTAGT.

The rearrangement joins TRBV2 to TRBJ1-2, with 11 bases that match TRBD1. V was pared by 4 bases and J by 4 bases, with 2 bases of the junction left unmatched. Germline CDR1 reads SNHLY; CDR2 reads FYNNEI. There are 14 residues in the CDR3. CDR3 sequence reads: CASSGTGGIYGYTF. CDR3 in DNA: TGTGCCAGCAGTGGGACAGGGGGCATCTATGGCTACACCTTC.

This clone was counted only a few times. The chain is built from TRBV27 and TRBJ2-7; 7 nucleotides line up with TRBD1. V was pared by 6 bases and J by 3 bases, with 5 bases of the junction left unmatched. The CDR3 contains 13 residues. Germline values: CDR1 MNHEY, CDR2 SMNVEV (reference sequence). CDR3 sequence (DNA): TGTGCCAGCAGCGCAGGGGGTCACTACGAGCAGTACTTC. Residues: CASSAGGHYEQYF.

This clone was counted only a few times. This chain connects TRBV25-1 to TRBJ2-1; 8 nucleotides agree with TRBD2. The V and J ends lost 4 bases and 8 bases, in that order; junction bases with no gene match: 10. The CDR3 is 15 residues long. Per germline, CDR1 MGHDK and CDR2 SYGVNS. The CDR3 nucleotides are TGTGCCAGCAGTGCCCGGACTAGCTTTTTCTATGAGCAGTTCTTC. Translation: CASSARTSFFYEQFF.

The count of this clone is one. The chain carries TRBV5-1 and TRBJ2-3; D possibly corresponds to TRBD1 (6 bases). V gave up 4 bases and J gave up 1 base, with 13 bases separating them. The CDR3 length is 15 residues. In germline, CDR1 is SGHRS, CDR2 YFSETQ. CDR3 region: CASSRGTLRTDTQYF. Here the CDR3 DNA reads TGCGCCAGCAGCAGGGGGACATTACGCACAGATACGCAGTATTTT.

By share, this clone ranks as medium-sized. V usage is TRBV11-3 and J usage is TRBJ1-1; no clear D. This CDR3 has 14 residues. Trimming removed 4 bases at V and 8 bases at J, with 17 bases between. Germline V gene sequence: CDR1 SGHNT, CDR2 YENEEA. The CDR3 DNA sequence: TGTGCCAGCAGCTCCCCTCGAGCGACCCCCGAAGCTTTCTTT. This encodes CASSSPRATPEAFF.

This chain joins TRBV6-5 and TRBJ2-5; D is perhaps TRBD1 (6 bases). The CDR3 has 16 residues. Germline V lookup: CDR1 MNHEY, CDR2 SVGAGI. V shed 2 bases and J shed 5 bases, with 18 bases lying between them. CDR3 nucleotide sequence: TGTGCCAGCAGTTACAGCTTCTCAGGGGCCGGGGAGACCCAGTACTTC. This encodes CASSYSFSGAGETQYF.

This clone was detected only a few times. This chain links TRBV27 with TRBJ1-1; 7 nucleotides line up with TRBD1. The germline gives CDR1 MNHEY, CDR2 SMNVEV (reference sequence). The CDR3 is made up of 15 amino acids. V gave up 2 bases and J gave up 1 base; unmatched junction bases: 4. CDR3 nucleotide sequence: TGTGCCAGCAGTTTAGGACAGGCACAGAACACTGAAGCTTTCTTT. It is translated as CASSLGQAQNTEAFF.

This clone was seen only once. The chain is built from TRBV5-1 and TRBJ1-1; maybe TRBD1 (6 bases). The germline V gene encodes CDR1 SGHRS and CDR2 YFSETQ. CDR3 length: 12 residues. The V and J ends lost 5 bases and 11 bases respectively, with 16 bases between them. CDR3 protein: CASSFDRFRAFF. The CDR3 nucleotides are TGCGCCAGCAGTTTTGACAGGTTCAGGGCTTTCTTT.

This rearrangement joins TRBV5-4 to TRBJ1-1, with 8 bases lining up with TRBD1. The CDR3 sequence is 14 residues long. Germline CDR1 SGHNT, CDR2 YYREEE (reference sequence). The J segment lost 7 bases and the V segment lost 5 bases, leaving 10 bases of the junction unmatched. The CDR3 is CASRQDQGAIEAFF. The CDR3 coding sequence is TGTGCCAGCAGGCAGGACCAGGGGGCGATTGAAGCTTTCTTT.

The gene calls are TRBV7-9 and TRBJ2-1, with 7 bases aligning to TRBD2. Trimming took 0 bases from V and 5 from J; bases not matched to a gene: 1. Germline V gene lookup returns CDR1 SEHNR and CDR2 FQNEAQ (reference sequence). The CDR3 has 14 residues. The CDR3 is CASSLAGTNNEQFF. The CDR3 DNA reads TGTGCCAGCAGCTTAGCAGGGACTAACAATGAGCAGTTCTTC.

This clone was observed a few times. This chain uses TRBV4-1 with TRBJ2-3; a weak D match, TRBD1 (5 bases). The V gene's germline CDR1 is MGHRA and CDR2 YSYEKL. The CDR3 is made up of 15 amino acids. The germline V and J ends were trimmed by 4 bases and 0 bases, with 11 bases remaining between them. CDR3 nucleotides: TGCGCCAGCAGCCCCAGGGCCCCAAGCACAGATACGCAGTATTTT. Residues: CASSPRAPSTDTQYF.

The chain links TRBV27 to TRBJ2-2; 7 bases agree with TRBD2. This CDR3 comprises 16 residues. The ends lost 5 bases at V and 1 base at J; junction bases unmatched: 7. Germline values: CDR1 MNHEY, CDR2 SMNVEV (reference sequence). The CDR3, as DNA: TGTGCCAGCAGTCTTCTCTCTAGCGGGAACACCGGGGAGCTGTTTTTT. It yields the protein CASSLLSSGNTGELFF.

This chain connects TRBV6-6 to TRBJ1-2; 7 nucleotides match TRBD1. J lost 2 bases, V lost 8 bases, and 8 bases had no gene match. CDR1 and CDR2 from the germline V gene are MNHNY and SVGAGI (reference sequence). CDR3 length: 14 residues. The CDR3 nucleotides are TGTGCCAGCCGGGACAGCCCTGGGAACTATGGCTACACCTTC. Its protein is CASRDSPGNYGYTF.